The 8 T cell receptor beta chains listed next were all sequenced from one sample in a study of spatial heterogeneity in lung cancer. The time point denotes: sample taken at primary tumor resection. Study findings and constraints: How many expanded intratumoral alpha and beta TCRs were present tracked the tumor mutation count, which was a count of nonsynonymous mutations.

TCRdb reanalysed the 5' RACE reads using MiXCR and keeps one entry per CDR3 protein. The table includes about 6,000 distinct CDR3 sequences, less than 15% detected once. Antigens for these TCRs are unknown. The specimen was lung tumor tissue, collected at surgery. These TCRs come from a male donor with early-stage non-small cell lung cancer.

Notes on this clonotype: This beta chain turned up in a library designed for alpha chains; as an off-target read, its abundance says little. The chain employs TRBV5-8 and TRBJ1-1, with 10 bases identical to TRBD1. This CDR3 is built from 13 residues. Trimming at V came to 3 bases and at J to 6 bases, leaving 2 bases not matched to a gene. Germline CDR1 SGHTS, CDR2 YDEGEE. CDR3 loop: CASSWGTGAEAFF. The CDR3 DNA reads TGTGCCAGCAGCTGGGGGACAGGGGCTGAAGCTTTCTTT.

About this clonotype itself: This beta chain is an off-target read within a library intended for alpha chains, so its frequency means little. The chain recombines TRBV14 with TRBJ1-1; TRBD1 matches at 9 bases. V was clipped by 4 bases and J by 1 base; unmatched bases: 10. In germline, CDR1 is SGHDN, CDR2 FVKESK. CDR3 length equals 17 residues. In DNA form, the CDR3 reads TGTGCCAGCAGCCCACCGACAGGGGGGCGTTCGAACACTGAAGCTTTCTTT. This translates into CASSPPTGGRSNTEAFF.

This clonotype qualifies as medium-sized. This beta chain slipped into a library made for alpha chains as a stray read, so its size is not meaningful. The chain links TRBV11-3 to TRBJ2-3; D may be TRBD1 (5 bases). The CDR3 extends over 15 amino acids. Germline V gives CDR1 SGHNT, CDR2 YENEEA. The V and J ends lost 1 base and 0 bases respectively, with 8 bases between them. In DNA, the CDR3 is TGTGCCAGCAGCTTAGGATCAGGGAGCACAGATACGCAGTATTTT. Protein product: CASSLGSGSTDTQYF.

This clonotype came up many times. As an off-target read in a library built for alpha chains, this beta chain has a frequency of little significance. This chain uses TRBV27 with TRBJ2-5; tentatively, D is TRBD1 (5 bases). This CDR3 is 15 amino acids long. CDR1 is MNHEY, CDR2 SMNVEV, per germline (reference sequence). Trimming shortened V by 5 bases and J by 4 bases, and 17 bases separated the two germline ends. The CDR3 DNA reads TGTGCCAGCAGTCCCGGACACACTTCTCTAGAGACCCAGTACTTC. It is translated as CASSPGHTSLETQYF.

The sample holds many counts of this clonotype. Being off target in a library aimed at alpha chains, this beta chain has a size of little meaning. This sequence joins TRBV5-1 and TRBJ2-2; the match to TRBD1 covers 9 bases. Germline assignment: CDR1 SGHRS and CDR2 YFSETQ. The junction had 3 bases not matched to a gene; V was cut back by 6 bases and J by 0 bases. The CDR3 loop spans 15 amino acids. The CDR3 region is CASTRTGANTGELFF. The DNA of the CDR3 is TGCGCCAGCACTAGGACAGGGGCGAACACCGGGGAGCTGTTTTTT. The full variable domain, rest sourced from reference TRBV5-1 and TRBJ2-2, is KAGVTQTPRYLIKTRGQQVTLSCSPISGHRSVSWYQQTPGQGLQFLFEYFSETQRNKGNFPGRFSGRQFSNSRSEMNVSTLELGDSALYLCASTRTGANTGELFFGEGSRLTVL.

This clonotype appeared once. Since the library was made to target alpha chains, this beta chain is a stray read and its abundance is not meaningful. The CDR3 protein is CSARGPELGTPGRYEQYF. The CDR3 bases are TGCAGTGCTAGAGGGCCTGAACTCGGGACCCCTGGTCGTTACGAGCAGTACTTC. The chain carries TRBV20-1 and TRBJ2-7; D assignment may be TRBD1 or TRBD2 (5 bases each). Trimming removed 1 base at V and 4 bases at J, with 26 bases between. The CDR3 extends over 18 amino acids. The V gene's germline CDR1 is DFQATT and CDR2 SNEGSKA (reference sequence).

This clonotype is deemed medium-sized. This beta chain is an off-target read within a library intended for alpha chains, so its frequency means little. The rearrangement links TRBV30 to TRBJ1-5, with D hard to call. Trimming cost V 5 bases and J 8 bases, with 16 bases left between them. The CDR3 sequence is 13 residues long. The germline V gene has CDR1 GTSNPN and CDR2 SVGIG (reference sequence). CDR3 sequence reads: CAWALAAREPQHF. CDR3 DNA: TGTGCCTGGGCGCTGGCAGCCCGGGAGCCCCAGCATTTT.

Judged by abundance, this clonotype is medium-sized (0.01 to 0.1%). This beta chain was picked up by a library intended for alpha chains and is off target, so its count carries little meaning. The genes are TRBV19 and TRBJ2-5, with 10 bases aligning to TRBD2. The CDR3 runs to 16 residues. After removal of 1 base from V and 4 bases from J, the junction contained 6 bases not matched to a gene. Germline CDR1 is LNHDA and CDR2 is SQIVND (reference sequence). DNA of the CDR3: TGTGCCAGTAGTATAGGTTCTAGCGGGAGAGGAGAGACCCAGTACTTC. It is translated as CASSIGSSGRGETQYF.